The 19 T cell receptor beta chains below come from one sample, sequenced in a study of T-cell memory formation after mild COVID-19 (dated by TCRdb to the early 2020s). Library generation was performed with 5' RACE. The run used an Illumina NovaSeq 6000. Through fastp at Q25 and MiXCR, TCRdb rebuilt clones from the public reads, retaining in-frame beta chains. Here each entry gathers all rows of one CDR3 protein and keeps the most common genes and DNA. In all, the sample holds over 120,000 distinct CDR3 sequences, and about 19% of those were seen once. The ten largest make up approximately 2.4% of the sample. The sequenced sample was PBMCs or a T cell subset sorted from them (not recorded which). The receptors come from an adult woman who had mild COVID-19 (a few samples of this study predate the infection). The sample titles of this study are shuffled in the database, so cell type and time point are left out; the donor was told from shared clones.

This clonotype was observed a handful of times. The chain links TRBV5-1 to TRBJ2-3; D gene uncertain. V gave up 0 bases and J gave up 2 bases, with 10 bases separating them. The length of the CDR3 is 15 residues. CDR1 is SGHRS, CDR2 YFSETQ, per germline. Here the CDR3 DNA reads TGCGCCAGCAGCTTGGAGGCTGCCTACACAGATACGCAGTATTTT. Its translation is CASSLEAAYTDTQYF. The variable domain in full, completed from reference TRBV5-1 and TRBJ2-3, reads KAGVTQTPRYLIKTRGQQVTLSCSPISGHRSVSWYQQTPGQGLQFLFEYFSETQRNKGNFPGRFSGRQFSNSRSEMNVSTLELGDSALYLCASSLEAAYTDTQYFGPGTRLTVL.

This clonotype came up a few times. The rearrangement uses TRBV5-1 and TRBJ1-4; D call uncertain. Trimming pared 4 bases from V and 1 base from J, leaving 11 bases between. Looked up from germline, CDR1 is SGHRS and CDR2 is YFSETQ. The length of the CDR3 is 15 residues. CDR3 sequence reads: CASSLRRGTNEKLFF. The CDR3 region has the DNA TGCGCCAGCAGCCTCAGGCGAGGAACTAATGAAAAACTGTTTTTT.

V usage is TRBV5-1 and J usage is TRBJ2-3; 7 nucleotides line up with TRBD2. J lost 2 bases, V lost 3 bases, and 12 bases had no gene match. The CDR3 has 17 residues. Germline CDR1 reads SGHRS; CDR2 reads YFSETQ. CDR3 region: CASSSPWEGRDTDTQYF. The CDR3 DNA follows: TGCGCCAGCAGCTCTCCCTGGGAGGGTCGGGACACAGATACGCAGTATTTT.

In this sample, this clonotype turned up once. The chain couples TRBV14 to TRBJ1-2; D may be TRBD1 (6 bases). Germline CDR1 reads SGHDN; CDR2 reads FVKESK. The CDR3 covers 15 residues. Trimming took 4 bases from V and 1 from J, leaving 13 bases between them. The DNA for the CDR3 is TGTGCCAGCAGCCCGACCCTGGACAGTAACTATGGCTACACCTTC. Amino acids: CASSPTLDSNYGYTF.

The chain joins TRBV7-2 to TRBJ2-3; possible D gene TRBD2, 5 bases. Germline V gene sequence: CDR1 SGHTA, CDR2 FQGNSA. V lost 5 bases and J lost 5, with 11 bases in between. The CDR3 is 13 residues long. CDR3 sequence: CASSAPGKDTQYF. The CDR3 DNA sequence: TGTGCCAGCAGCGCCCCGGGGAAAGATACGCAGTATTTT.

This clonotype was found a few times. The rearrangement uses TRBV19 and TRBJ1-5; TRBD1 might be the D (5 bases). The V end lost 10 bases, the J end lost 1 base, and 17 bases lay between the germline ends. Germline assignment: CDR1 LNHDA and CDR2 SQIVND (reference sequence). This CDR3 contains 15 residues. CDR3 sequence: CATRPSGLSNQPQHF. The CDR3 nucleotides read TGTGCCACCCGCCCTTCAGGGCTGAGCAATCAGCCCCAGCATTTT.

The chain couples TRBV11-2 to TRBJ2-4; D gene uncertain. The germline V and J ends were trimmed by 0 bases and 7 bases, with 7 bases remaining between them. This CDR3 region has 13 residues. The germline gives CDR1 SGHAT, CDR2 FQNNGV. CDR3 DNA: TGTGCCAGCAGCTTAGAAGAAAGGAACATTCAGTACTTC. Its translation is CASSLEERNIQYF.

This clonotype was detected a few times. The chain employs TRBV7-8 and TRBJ1-5; D call uncertain. The CDR3 has 14 amino acids. V dropped 5 bases and J dropped 0 bases, with 8 bases sitting between them. The germline V gene has CDR1 SGHVS and CDR2 FQNEAQ. The CDR3 protein is CASSPADSNQPQHF. The DNA for the CDR3 is TGTGCCAGCAGCCCGGCGGATAGCAATCAGCCCCAGCATTTT.

The gene calls are TRBV15 and TRBJ2-5; D may be TRBD1 (6 bases). Germline V gives CDR1 LNHNV, CDR2 YYDKDF (reference sequence). Trimming stripped 0 bases from V and 1 base from J, with 12 bases between. CDR3 length: 16 amino acids. The CDR3 DNA sequence: TGTGCCACCAGCAGAGATCAGATGGGGGCCCAAGAGACCCAGTACTTC. Translated: CATSRDQMGAQETQYF.

The chain is built from TRBV20-1 and TRBJ2-7; 8 bases line up with TRBD2. Per the germline V gene, CDR1 is DFQATT and CDR2 is SNEGSKA (reference sequence). Germline trimming cut 3 bases from V and 7 bases from J; bases unmatched to any gene: 8. The CDR3 covers 13 residues. CDR3 bases: TGCAGTGCTAGCCCCACTAGCGGCCTGGAGCAGTACTTC. Translated, it gives CSASPTSGLEQYF.

V gene TRBV4-3 combines with J gene TRBJ2-3, with D maybe TRBD1 (5 bases). The CDR3 sequence is 15 residues long. The V gene's germline CDR1 is LGHNA and CDR2 YSLEER. Between the trimmed V and J ends, which lost 3 bases and 9 bases, there was a span of 19 bases. The CDR3, as DNA: TGCGCCAGCAGCCAGGAAAGTGGGGCTTCCAGCACGCAGTATTTT. Translation gives CASSQESGASSTQYF.

This clonotype was detected a few times. The gene calls are TRBV12-3 or TRBV12-4 and TRBJ2-3, with 7 positions matching TRBD2. V lost 6 bases, J lost 2 bases, and 8 bases stayed unmatched. The CDR3 runs to 15 residues. The CDR3 region has the DNA TGTGCCAGCAGGACGCCTGGGACTACCACAGATACGCAGTATTTT. Encoded protein: CASRTPGTTTDTQYF.

CDR3 sequence: CSARTETQYF. The CDR3 region has the DNA TGCAGTGCTAGGACGGAGACCCAGTACTTC. The chain couples TRBV20-1 to TRBJ2-5, with no clear D. This CDR3 is 10 amino acids long. Trimming removed 3 bases from V and 5 bases from J, with 4 bases in between. Per the germline V gene, CDR1 is DFQATT and CDR2 is SNEGSKA (reference sequence).

The chain employs TRBV11-3 and TRBJ2-5; 10 bases match TRBD2. The CDR3 totals 14 residues. V was pared by 6 bases and J by 5 bases, with 6 bases of the junction left unmatched. Germline CDR1 reads SGHNT; CDR2 reads YENEEA. This CDR3 reads CASSPSGSTETQYF. The CDR3 nucleotides are TGTGCCAGCAGTCCTAGCGGGAGTACCGAGACCCAGTACTTC.

The DNA for the CDR3 is TGTGCCAGTAGCACACAGGGACACACTGAAGCTTTCTTT. Its protein is CASSTQGHTEAFF. The chain links TRBV19 to TRBJ1-1, with D possibly being TRBD1 (6 bases). CDR3 length: 13 residues. Germline V CDR1 and CDR2: LNHDA, SQIVND (reference sequence). Trimming left V 6 bases short and J 3 bases short, with 11 bases between.

This clonotype was counted many times. The chain combines TRBV12-3 or TRBV12-4 with TRBJ2-1; D is undetermined. The CDR3 runs 12 residues. Trimming removed 5 bases at V and 7 bases at J, with 9 bases between. The CDR3 region is CASSPYLNEQFF. The CDR3 DNA follows: TGTGCCAGCAGTCCATACCTTAATGAGCAGTTCTTC.

This clonotype showed up just once. The genes are TRBV12-3 or TRBV12-4 and TRBJ1-1; possibly TRBD1 for D (6 bases). The CDR3 runs 14 residues. Trimming took 7 bases from V and 0 from J, leaving 12 bases between them. The CDR3 nucleotides read TGTGCCAGCACCGTCGACAGGTTGAACACTGAAGCTTTCTTT. Protein: CASTVDRLNTEAFF.

This chain uses TRBV12-3 or TRBV12-4 with TRBJ1-2; 9 nucleotides agree with TRBD1. CDR3 size: 13 residues. V was pared by 8 bases and J by 5 bases, with 6 bases of the junction left unmatched. Here the CDR3 DNA reads TGTGCCAGCTACAAGGGACAGGGATATGGCTACACCTTC. The encoded protein is CASYKGQGYGYTF.

This clonotype was seen repeatedly, ten times or more. The CDR3 nucleotides are TGTGCCAGCAGTCCCATCGCTAACTATGGCTACACCTTC. This gives the protein CASSPIANYGYTF. The rearrangement joins TRBV25-1 to TRBJ1-2; D gene unclear. CDR3 length equals 13 residues. Trimming cost V 5 bases and J 0 bases, with 7 bases left between them. Germline CDR1 is MGHDK and CDR2 is SYGVNS.